The 10 T cell receptor beta chains below come from one sample, sequenced in a study of T cells after yellow fever vaccination (dated by TCRdb to the late 2010s). This specimen's treatment or condition label, per the study, means: live attenuated yellow fever vaccine strain. The library was generated by 5' RACE. TCRdb shows the sequencer as Illumina HiSeq 2500. TCRdb handled the public reads itself, with Q25 trimming in fastp and clone calling in MiXCR, and kept productive beta chains. Here each entry gathers all rows of one CDR3 protein and keeps the most common genes and DNA. For this sample there are hundreds of thousands of distinct CDR3 sequences; 8.7% appear just once. The top ten clonotypes cover under 20% of the sample. The specimen comprised PBMCs, sampled on the day of the first yellow fever vaccination. Source of these receptors: a young man who received the YFV17D yellow fever vaccine.

The chain is built from TRBV28 and TRBJ2-5; TRBD1 might be the D (6 bases). Germline lookup yields CDR1 MDHEN and CDR2 SYDVKM. The V gene lost 4 bases and the J gene lost 1 base, with 13 bases spanning the gap. The CDR3 has 15 residues. The CDR3 reads CASSSPGTSQETQYF. The DNA of the CDR3 is TGTGCCAGCAGTTCTCCCGGGACAAGCCAAGAGACCCAGTACTTC.

The chain combines TRBV28 with TRBJ1-5; possibly TRBD1 for D (6 bases). Looked up from germline, CDR1 is MDHEN and CDR2 is SYDVKM. Trimming stripped 10 bases from V and 1 base from J, with 29 bases between. CDR3 length equals 19 residues. The chain's CDR3 is CATKDAFGPGQKSNQPQHF. The CDR3 DNA is TGTGCCACCAAAGACGCTTTCGGCCCTGGACAGAAGAGCAATCAGCCCCAGCATTTT.

The V and J genes are TRBV2 and TRBJ1-5, with D perhaps matching TRBD1 (5 bases). The CDR3 runs 14 residues. V was clipped by 7 bases and J by 2 bases, with 12 bases between them. The germline V gene has CDR1 SNHLY and CDR2 FYNNEI. CDR3 bases: TGTGCCAGCACCCTACGGGGGGGCAATCAGCCCCAGCATTTT. It codes for CASTLRGGNQPQHF.

In this sample, this clonotype turned up a few times. Mismatch with germline at one junction end may stem from a read error. The CDR3 protein is CASSVAGVNYNEQFF. In DNA form, the CDR3 reads TGTGCCAGCAGTGTAGCGGGGGTTAACTACAATGAGCAGTTCTTC. The chain recombines TRBV9 with TRBJ2-1, with TRBD2 matching over 9 bases. The CDR3 is 15 amino acids. Germline lookup yields CDR1 SGDLS and CDR2 YYNGEE.

The chain carries TRBV2 and TRBJ2-5; D perhaps matches TRBD2 (6 bases). Trimming removed 10 bases at V and 4 bases at J, with 19 bases between. CDR3 length equals 14 residues. Germline CDR1 is SNHLY and CDR2 is FYNNEI. For the CDR3, the DNA is TGTGCCACCGGTAGCGGAACCCGGGGAGAGACCCAGTACTTC. Protein sequence: CATGSGTRGETQYF.

J is TRBJ2-7 and V is TRBV28; D possibly uses TRBD1 or TRBD2 (5 bases each). In germline, CDR1 is MDHEN, CDR2 SYDVKM. The germline V and J ends were trimmed by 6 bases and 6 bases, with 12 bases remaining between them. The CDR3 runs 12 residues. The CDR3 DNA sequence: TGTGCCAGCAGGTCCGGGACGCTCGAGCAGTACGTC. Its protein product is CASRSGTLEQYV.

V is TRBV28 and J is TRBJ1-3; D is undetermined. Between the trimmed V and J ends, which lost 6 bases and 0 bases, there was a span of 18 bases. The CDR3 totals 17 residues. Germline CDR1 MDHEN, CDR2 SYDVKM. Here the CDR3 reads CASRPPSPRSSGNTIYF. DNA of the CDR3: TGTGCCAGCAGACCGCCCTCGCCCAGGAGCTCTGGAAACACCATATATTTT.

Only a few counts were recorded for this clonotype. The genes are TRBV5-5 and TRBJ2-5; D gene ambiguous. The V gene's germline CDR1 is SGHKS and CDR2 YYEKEE (reference sequence). The CDR3 loop spans 15 amino acids. V lost 2 bases, J lost 1 base, and 12 bases lay in between. CDR3 in amino acids: CASSFEHPSQETQYF. The CDR3 DNA reads as TGTGCCAGCAGCTTCGAGCACCCGTCCCAAGAGACCCAGTACTTC.

This clonotype appeared many times. The V gene is TRBV5-1, the J gene TRBJ2-1; D is perhaps TRBD2 (7 bases). This CDR3 region has 14 residues. Trimming pared 3 bases from V and 10 bases from J, leaving 17 bases between. Germline V gene sequence: CDR1 SGHRS, CDR2 YFSETQ. Here the CDR3 DNA reads TGCGCCAGCAGCTCCTCCGCCGGGGGGCGCGAGCAGTTCTTC. Amino acids: CASSSSAGGREQFF.

This clonotype has just a few counts. In DNA form, the CDR3 reads TGCGCCAGCAGCCCGTCGGGCGGGCTGGGCAATGAGCAGTTCTTC. Translated: CASSPSGGLGNEQFF. The rearrangement links TRBV5-1 to TRBJ2-1; TRBD2 might be the D (5 bases). From germline, CDR1 is SGHRS and CDR2 YFSETQ. V gave up 4 bases and J gave up 6 bases, with 17 bases separating them. CDR3 size: 15 residues. Looking up the rest from reference TRBV5-1 and TRBJ2-1 gives the full variable domain: KAGVTQTPRYLIKTRGQQVTLSCSPISGHRSVSWYQQTPGQGLQFLFEYFSETQRNKGNFPGRFSGRQFSNSRSEMNVSTLELGDSALYLCASSPSGGLGNEQFFGPGTRLTVL.